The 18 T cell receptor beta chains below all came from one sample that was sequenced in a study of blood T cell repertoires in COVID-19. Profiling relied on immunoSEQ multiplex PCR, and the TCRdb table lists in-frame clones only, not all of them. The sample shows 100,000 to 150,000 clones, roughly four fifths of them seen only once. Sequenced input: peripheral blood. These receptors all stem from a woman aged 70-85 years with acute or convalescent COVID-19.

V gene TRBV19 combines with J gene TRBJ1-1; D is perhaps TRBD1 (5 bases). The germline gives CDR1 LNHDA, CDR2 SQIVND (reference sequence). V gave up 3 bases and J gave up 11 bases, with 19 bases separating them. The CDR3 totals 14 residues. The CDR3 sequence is CASSMGGGAMRAFF. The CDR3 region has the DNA TGTGCCAGTAGTATGGGTGGAGGGGCAATGCGGGCTTTCTTT.

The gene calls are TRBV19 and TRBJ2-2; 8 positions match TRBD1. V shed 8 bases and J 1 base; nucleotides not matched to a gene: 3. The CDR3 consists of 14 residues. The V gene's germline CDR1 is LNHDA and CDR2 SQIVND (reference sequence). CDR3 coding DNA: TGTGCCAGTGACAGGGGAAGGAACACCGGGGAGCTGTTTTTT. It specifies CASDRGRNTGELFF.

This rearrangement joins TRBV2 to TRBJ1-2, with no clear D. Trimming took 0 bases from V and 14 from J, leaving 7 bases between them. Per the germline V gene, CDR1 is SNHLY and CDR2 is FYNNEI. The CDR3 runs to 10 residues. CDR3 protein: CASSEAMETF. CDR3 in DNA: TGTGCCAGCAGTGAAGCGATGGAGACCTTC.

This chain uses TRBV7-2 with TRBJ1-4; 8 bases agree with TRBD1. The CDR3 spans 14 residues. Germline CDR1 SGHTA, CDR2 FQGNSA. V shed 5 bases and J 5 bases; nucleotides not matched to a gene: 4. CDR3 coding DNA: TGTGCCAGCAGCCCGGGACAGGCAAATGAAAAACTGTTTTTT. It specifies CASSPGQANEKLFF.

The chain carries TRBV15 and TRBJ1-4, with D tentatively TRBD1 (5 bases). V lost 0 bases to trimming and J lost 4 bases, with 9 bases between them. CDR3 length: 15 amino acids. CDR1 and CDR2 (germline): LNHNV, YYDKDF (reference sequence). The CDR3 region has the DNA TGTGCCACCAGCAGAGAGCCAGGGATTAATGAAAAACTGTTTTTT. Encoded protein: CATSREPGINEKLFF.

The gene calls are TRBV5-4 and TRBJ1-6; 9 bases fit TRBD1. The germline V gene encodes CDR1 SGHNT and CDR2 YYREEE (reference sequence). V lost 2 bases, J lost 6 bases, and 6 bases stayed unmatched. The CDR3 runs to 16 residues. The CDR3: CASSFGQGQGNSPLHF. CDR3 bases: TGTGCCAGCAGCTTTGGACAGGGGCAGGGTAATTCACCCCTCCACTTT.

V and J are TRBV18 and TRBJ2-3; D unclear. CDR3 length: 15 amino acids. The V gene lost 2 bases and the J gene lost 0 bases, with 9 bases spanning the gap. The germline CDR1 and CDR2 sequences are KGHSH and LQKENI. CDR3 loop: CASSPSQASTDTQYF. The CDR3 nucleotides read TGTGCCAGCTCACCAAGCCAGGCTAGCACAGATACGCAGTATTTT.

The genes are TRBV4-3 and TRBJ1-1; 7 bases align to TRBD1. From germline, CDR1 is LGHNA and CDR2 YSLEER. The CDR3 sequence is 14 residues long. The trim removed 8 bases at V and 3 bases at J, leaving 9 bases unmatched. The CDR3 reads CASRPQGGDTEAFF. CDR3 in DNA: TGCGCCAGCCGCCCCCAGGGGGGAGACACTGAAGCTTTCTTT.

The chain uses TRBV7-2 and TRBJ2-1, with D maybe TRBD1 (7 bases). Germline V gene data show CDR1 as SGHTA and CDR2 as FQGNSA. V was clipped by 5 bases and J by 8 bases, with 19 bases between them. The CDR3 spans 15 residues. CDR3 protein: CASSLGGGAGDEQFF. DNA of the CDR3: TGTGCCAGCAGCCTAGGGGGCGGGGCTGGGGATGAGCAGTTCTTC.

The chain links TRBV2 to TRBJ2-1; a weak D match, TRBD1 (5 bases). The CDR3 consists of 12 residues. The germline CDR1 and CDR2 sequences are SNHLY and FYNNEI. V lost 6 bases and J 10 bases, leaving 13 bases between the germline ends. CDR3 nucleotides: TGTGCCAGCAGGGTAGACAGTTACGAGCAGTTCTTC. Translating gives CASRVDSYEQFF.

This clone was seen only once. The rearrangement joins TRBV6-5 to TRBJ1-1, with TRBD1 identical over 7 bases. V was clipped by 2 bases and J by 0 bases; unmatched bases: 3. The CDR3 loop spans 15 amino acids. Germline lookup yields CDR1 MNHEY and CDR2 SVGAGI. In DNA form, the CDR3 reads TGTGCCAGCAGTTACAAACAGGGGATGAACACTGAAGCTTTCTTT. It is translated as CASSYKQGMNTEAFF.

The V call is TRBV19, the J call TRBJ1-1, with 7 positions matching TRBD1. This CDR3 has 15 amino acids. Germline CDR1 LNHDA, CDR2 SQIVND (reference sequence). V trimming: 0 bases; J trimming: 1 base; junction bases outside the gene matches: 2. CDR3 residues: CASSIERTGNTEAFF. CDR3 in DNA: TGTGCCAGTAGTATAGAAAGGACAGGGAACACTGAAGCTTTCTTT.

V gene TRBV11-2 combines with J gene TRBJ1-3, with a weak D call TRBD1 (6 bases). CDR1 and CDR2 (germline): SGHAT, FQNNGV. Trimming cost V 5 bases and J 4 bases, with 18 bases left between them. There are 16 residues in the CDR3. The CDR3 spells CASSPVVGARGNTIYF. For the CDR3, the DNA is TGTGCCAGCAGCCCGGTTGTGGGGGCCAGGGGAAACACCATATATTTT. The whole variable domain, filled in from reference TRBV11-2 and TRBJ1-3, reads EAGVAQSPRYKIIEKRQSVAFWCNPISGHATLYWYQQILGQGPKLLIQFQNNGVVDDSQLPKDRFSAERLKGVDSTLKIQPAKLEDSAVYLCASSPVVGARGNTIYFGEGSWLTVV.

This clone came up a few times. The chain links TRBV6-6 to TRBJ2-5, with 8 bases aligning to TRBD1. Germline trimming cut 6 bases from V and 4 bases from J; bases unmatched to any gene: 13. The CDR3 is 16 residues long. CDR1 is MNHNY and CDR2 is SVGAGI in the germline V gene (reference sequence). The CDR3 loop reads CASSVTAGTGGETQYF. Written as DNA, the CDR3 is TGTGCCAGCAGCGTGACGGCGGGGACAGGCGGAGAGACCCAGTACTTC.

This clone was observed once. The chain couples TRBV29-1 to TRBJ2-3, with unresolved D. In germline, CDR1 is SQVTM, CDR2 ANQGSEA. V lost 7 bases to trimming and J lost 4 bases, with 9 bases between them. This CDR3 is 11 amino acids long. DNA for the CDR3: TGCAGCGAAAGGAGCGCAGATACGCAGTATTTT. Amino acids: CSERSADTQYF.

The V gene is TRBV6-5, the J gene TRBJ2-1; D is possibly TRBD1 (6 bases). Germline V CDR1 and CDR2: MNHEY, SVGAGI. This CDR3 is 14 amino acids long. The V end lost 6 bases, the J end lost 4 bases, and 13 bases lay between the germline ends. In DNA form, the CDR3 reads TGTGCCAGCAGCGGCCAGGGGTTTTACAATGAGCAGTTCTTC. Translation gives CASSGQGFYNEQFF.

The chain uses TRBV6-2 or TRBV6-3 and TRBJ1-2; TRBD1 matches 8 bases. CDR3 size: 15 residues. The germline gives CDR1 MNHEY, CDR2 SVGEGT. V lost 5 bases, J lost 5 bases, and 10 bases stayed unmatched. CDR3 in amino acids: CASSDPGGARYGYTF. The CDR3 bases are TGTGCCAGCAGTGACCCAGGGGGCGCCCGGTATGGCTACACCTTC.

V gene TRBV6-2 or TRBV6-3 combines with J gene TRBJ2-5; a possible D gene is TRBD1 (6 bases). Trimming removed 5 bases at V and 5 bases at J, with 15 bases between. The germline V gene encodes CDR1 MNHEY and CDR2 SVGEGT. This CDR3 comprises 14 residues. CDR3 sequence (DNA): TGTGCCAGCAGTACCGGGACAAACGTTGAGACCCAGTACTTC. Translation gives CASSTGTNVETQYF.